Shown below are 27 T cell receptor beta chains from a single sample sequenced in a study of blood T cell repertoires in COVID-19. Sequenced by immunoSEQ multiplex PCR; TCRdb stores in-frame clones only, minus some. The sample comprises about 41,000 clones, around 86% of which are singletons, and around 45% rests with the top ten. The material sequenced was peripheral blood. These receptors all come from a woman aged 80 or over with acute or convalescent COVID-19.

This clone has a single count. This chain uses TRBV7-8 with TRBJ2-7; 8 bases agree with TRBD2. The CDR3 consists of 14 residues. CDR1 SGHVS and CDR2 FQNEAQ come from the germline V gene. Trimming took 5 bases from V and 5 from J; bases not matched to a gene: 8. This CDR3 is CASSPKRGRDEQYF. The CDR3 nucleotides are TGTGCCAGCAGCCCTAAGCGGGGGCGGGACGAGCAGTACTTC.

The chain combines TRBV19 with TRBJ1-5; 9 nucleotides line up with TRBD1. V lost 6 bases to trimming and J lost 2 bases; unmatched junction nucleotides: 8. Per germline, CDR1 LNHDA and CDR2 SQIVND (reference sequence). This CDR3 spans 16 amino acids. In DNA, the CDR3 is TGTGCCAGTAGGCAGACAGGGGGTGTGGGCAATCAGCCCCAGCATTTT. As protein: CASRQTGGVGNQPQHF.

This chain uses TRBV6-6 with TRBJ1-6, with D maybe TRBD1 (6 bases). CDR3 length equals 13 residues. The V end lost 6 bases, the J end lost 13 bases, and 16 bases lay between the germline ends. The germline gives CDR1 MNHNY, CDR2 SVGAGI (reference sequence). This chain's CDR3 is CASREDSGFPLHF. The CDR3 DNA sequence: TGTGCCAGCAGAGAGGACAGTGGCTTTCCCCTCCACTTT.

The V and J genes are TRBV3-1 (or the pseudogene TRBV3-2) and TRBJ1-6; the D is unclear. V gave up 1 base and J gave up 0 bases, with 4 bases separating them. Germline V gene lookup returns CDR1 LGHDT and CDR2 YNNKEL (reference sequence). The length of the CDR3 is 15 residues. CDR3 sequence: CASSQGSSYNSPLHF. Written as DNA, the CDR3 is TGTGCCAGCAGCCAAGGGAGCTCCTATAATTCACCCCTCCACTTT.

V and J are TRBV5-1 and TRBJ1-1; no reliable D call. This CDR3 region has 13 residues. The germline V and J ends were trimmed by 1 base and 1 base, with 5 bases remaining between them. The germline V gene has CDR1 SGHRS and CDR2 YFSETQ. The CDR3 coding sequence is TGCGCCAGCAGCTTGTCCAGGAACACTGAAGCTTTCTTT. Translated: CASSLSRNTEAFF.

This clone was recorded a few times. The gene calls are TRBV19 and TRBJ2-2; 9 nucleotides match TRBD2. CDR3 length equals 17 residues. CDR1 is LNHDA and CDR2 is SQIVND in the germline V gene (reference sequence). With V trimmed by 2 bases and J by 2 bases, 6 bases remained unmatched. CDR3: CASSISSSGVNTGELFF. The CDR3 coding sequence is TGTGCCAGTAGTATATCCTCTAGCGGGGTCAACACCGGGGAGCTGTTTTTT.

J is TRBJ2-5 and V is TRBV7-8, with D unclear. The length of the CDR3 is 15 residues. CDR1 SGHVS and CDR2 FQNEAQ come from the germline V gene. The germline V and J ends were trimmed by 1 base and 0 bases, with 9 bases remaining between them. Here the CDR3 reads CASSLVASYQETQYF. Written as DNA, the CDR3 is TGTGCCAGCAGCTTAGTGGCCTCATACCAAGAGACCCAGTACTTC.

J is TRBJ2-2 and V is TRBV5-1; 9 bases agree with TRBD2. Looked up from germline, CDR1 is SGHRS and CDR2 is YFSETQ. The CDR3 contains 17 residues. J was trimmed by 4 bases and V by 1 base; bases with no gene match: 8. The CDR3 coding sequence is TGCGCCAGCAGCTTGCAGGTTAGCGGGGGAGGCACCGGGGAGCTGTTTTTT. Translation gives CASSLQVSGGGTGELFF.

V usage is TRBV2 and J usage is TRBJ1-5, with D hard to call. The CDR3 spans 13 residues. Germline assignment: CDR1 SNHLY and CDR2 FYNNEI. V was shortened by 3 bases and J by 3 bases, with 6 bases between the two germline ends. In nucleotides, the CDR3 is TGTGCCAGCAGTGATGCGTACAATCAGCCCCAGCATTTT. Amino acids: CASSDAYNQPQHF.

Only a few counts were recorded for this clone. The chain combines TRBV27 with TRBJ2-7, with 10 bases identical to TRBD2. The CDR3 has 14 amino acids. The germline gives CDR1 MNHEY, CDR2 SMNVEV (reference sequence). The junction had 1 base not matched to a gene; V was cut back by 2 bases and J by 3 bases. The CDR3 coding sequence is TGTGCCAGCAGTTTACTAGCGGGGGACTACGAGCAGTACTTC. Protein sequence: CASSLLAGDYEQYF.

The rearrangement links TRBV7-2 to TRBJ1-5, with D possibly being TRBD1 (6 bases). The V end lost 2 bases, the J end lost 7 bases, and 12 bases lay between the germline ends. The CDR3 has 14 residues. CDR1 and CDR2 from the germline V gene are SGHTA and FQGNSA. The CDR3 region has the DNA TGTGCCAGCAGCTTAACAGGGCAGAAACAGCCCCAGCATTTT. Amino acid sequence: CASSLTGQKQPQHF.

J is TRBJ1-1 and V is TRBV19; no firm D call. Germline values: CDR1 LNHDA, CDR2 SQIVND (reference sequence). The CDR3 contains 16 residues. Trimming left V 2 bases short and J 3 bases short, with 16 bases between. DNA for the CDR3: TGTGCCAGTAGTATAAGAAGTAGCCGGCGGCACACTGAAGCTTTCTTT. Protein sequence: CASSIRSSRRHTEAFF. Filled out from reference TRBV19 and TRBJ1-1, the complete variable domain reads DGGITQSPKYLFRKEGQNVTLSCEQNLNHDAMYWYRQDPGQGLRLIYYSQIVNDFQKGDIAEGYSVSREKKESFPLTVTSAQKNPTAFYLCASSIRSSRRHTEAFFGQGTRLTVV.

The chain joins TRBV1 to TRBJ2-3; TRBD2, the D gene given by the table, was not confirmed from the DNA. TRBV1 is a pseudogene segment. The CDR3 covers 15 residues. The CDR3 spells CTSSLWRGPGDTQYF. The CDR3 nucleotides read TGCACCAGCAGCCTGTGGCGGGGACCGGGAGATACGCAGTATTTT.

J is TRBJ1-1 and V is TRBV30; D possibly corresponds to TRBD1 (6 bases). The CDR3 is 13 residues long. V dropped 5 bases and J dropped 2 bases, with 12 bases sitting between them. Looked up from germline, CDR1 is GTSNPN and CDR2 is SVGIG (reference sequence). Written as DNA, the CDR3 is TGTGCCTGGGAGAGACAGGAAAACACTGAAGCTTTCTTT. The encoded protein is CAWERQENTEAFF.

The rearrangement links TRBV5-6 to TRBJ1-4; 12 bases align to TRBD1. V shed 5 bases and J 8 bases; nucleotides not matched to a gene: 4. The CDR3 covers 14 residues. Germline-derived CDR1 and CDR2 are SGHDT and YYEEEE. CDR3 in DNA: TGTGCCAGCAGGGCCGGGACAGGGGGCGAAAAACTGTTTTTT. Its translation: CASRAGTGGEKLFF.

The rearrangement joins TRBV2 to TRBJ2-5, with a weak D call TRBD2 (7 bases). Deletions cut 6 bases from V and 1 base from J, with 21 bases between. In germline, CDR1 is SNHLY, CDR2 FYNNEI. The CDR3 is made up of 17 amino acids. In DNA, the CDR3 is TGTGCCAGCAGGAGACGTTCGGGGGGCCGATTCCAAGAGACCCAGTACTTC. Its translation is CASRRRSGGRFQETQYF.

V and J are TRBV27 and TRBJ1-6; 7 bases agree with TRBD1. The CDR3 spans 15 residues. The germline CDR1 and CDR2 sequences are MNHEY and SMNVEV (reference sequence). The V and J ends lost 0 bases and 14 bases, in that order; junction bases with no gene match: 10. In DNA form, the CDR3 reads TGTGCCAGCAGTTTATCACAGGGGTCCCGGGGCACCCTCCACTTT. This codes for CASSLSQGSRGTLHF.

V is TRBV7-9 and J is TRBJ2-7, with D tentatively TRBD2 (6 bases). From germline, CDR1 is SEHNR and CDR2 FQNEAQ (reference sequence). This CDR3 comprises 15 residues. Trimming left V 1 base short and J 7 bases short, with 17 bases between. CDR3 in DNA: TGTGCCAGCAGCTTAGAGACGGGGGTCGGTCGGGAGCAGTACTTC. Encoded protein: CASSLETGVGREQYF. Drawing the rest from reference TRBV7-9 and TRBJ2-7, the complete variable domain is DTGVSQNPRHKITKRGQNVTFRCDPISEHNRLYWYRQTLGQGPEFLTYFQNEAQLEKSRLLSDRFSAERPKGSFSTLEIQRTEQGDSAMYLCASSLETGVGREQYFGPGTRLTVT.

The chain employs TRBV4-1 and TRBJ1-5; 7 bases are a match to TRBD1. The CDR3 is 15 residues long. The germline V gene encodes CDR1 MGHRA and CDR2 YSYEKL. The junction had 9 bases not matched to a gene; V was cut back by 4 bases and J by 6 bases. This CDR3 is CASSLAEGAGQPQHF. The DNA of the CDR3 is TGCGCCAGCAGCCTAGCGGAGGGGGCAGGTCAGCCCCAGCATTTT.

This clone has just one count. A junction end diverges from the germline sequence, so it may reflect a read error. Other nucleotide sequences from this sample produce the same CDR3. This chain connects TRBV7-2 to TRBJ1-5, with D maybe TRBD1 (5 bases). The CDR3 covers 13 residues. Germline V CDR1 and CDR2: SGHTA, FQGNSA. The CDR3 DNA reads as TGTGCCAGCAGCTTTGGACAAGTTCAGCCCCAACATTTT. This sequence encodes CASSFGQVQPQHF.

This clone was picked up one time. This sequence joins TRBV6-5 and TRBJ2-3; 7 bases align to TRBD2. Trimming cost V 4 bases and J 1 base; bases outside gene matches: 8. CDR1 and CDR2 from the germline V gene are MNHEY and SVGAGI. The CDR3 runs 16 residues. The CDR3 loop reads CASSSPSGRGTDTQYF. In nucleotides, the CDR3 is TGTGCCAGCAGTTCTCCTAGCGGCAGGGGCACAGATACGCAGTATTTT.

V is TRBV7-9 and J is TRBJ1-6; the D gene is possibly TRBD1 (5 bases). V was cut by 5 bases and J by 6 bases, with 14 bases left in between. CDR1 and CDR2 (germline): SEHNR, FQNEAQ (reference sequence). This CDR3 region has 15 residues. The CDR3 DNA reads TGTGCCAGCAGCCCTGGCACAGGCCCTAATTCACCCCTCCACTTT. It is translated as CASSPGTGPNSPLHF. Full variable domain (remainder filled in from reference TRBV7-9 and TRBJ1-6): DTGVSQNPRHKITKRGQNVTFRCDPISEHNRLYWYRQTLGQGPEFLTYFQNEAQLEKSRLLSDRFSAERPKGSFSTLEIQRTEQGDSAMYLCASSPGTGPNSPLHFGNGTRLTVT.

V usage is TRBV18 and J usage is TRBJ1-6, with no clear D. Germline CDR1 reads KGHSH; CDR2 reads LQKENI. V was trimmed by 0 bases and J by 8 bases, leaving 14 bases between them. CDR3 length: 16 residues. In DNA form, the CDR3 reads TGTGCCAGCTCACCACCCGCAGAGGGCGGGTATTCACCCCTCCACTTT. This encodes CASSPPAEGGYSPLHF.

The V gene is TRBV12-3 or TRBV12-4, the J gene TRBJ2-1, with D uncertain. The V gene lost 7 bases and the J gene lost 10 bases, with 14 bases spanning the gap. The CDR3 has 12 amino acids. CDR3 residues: CASTLGVREQFF. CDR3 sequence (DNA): TGTGCCAGCACCCTAGGTGTGAGGGAGCAGTTCTTC.

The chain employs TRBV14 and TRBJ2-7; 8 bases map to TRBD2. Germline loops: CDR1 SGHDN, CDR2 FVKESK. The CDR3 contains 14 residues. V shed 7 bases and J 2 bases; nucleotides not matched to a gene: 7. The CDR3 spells CASNIAGLTYEQYF. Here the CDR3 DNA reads TGTGCCAGCAATATAGCGGGGCTTACCTACGAGCAGTACTTC.

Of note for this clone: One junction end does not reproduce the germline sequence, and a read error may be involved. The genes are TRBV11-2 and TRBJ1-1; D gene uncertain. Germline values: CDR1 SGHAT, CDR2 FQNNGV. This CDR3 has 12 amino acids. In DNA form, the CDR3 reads TGTGCCAGCAGCGTAGACCTCACTGAAGCTTTCTTT. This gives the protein CASSVDLTEAFF.

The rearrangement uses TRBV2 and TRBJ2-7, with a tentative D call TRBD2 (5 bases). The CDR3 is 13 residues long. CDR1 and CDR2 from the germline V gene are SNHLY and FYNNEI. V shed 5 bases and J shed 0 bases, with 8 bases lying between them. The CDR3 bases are TGTGCCAGCAGTCTCAGCGGCTCCTACGAGCAGTACTTC. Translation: CASSLSGSYEQYF.